The rows below give T cell receptor beta chains drawn from one sample of a study of blood T cell repertoires in COVID-19. Some clones are missing from TCRdb's copy, which holds only in-frame ones; the method was immunoSEQ multiplex PCR. Among 200,000 to 250,000 clones listed, 80% to 85% were seen once. The sequencing input was peripheral blood. The receptor set was obtained from a woman aged 55-70 years with acute or convalescent COVID-19. Each CDR3 is given without its conserved first and last residue. The D gene is left open where the match is weak.

D,V,J,CDR3
NA,TRBV12-5,TRBJ2-5,ASGTRWGEETQY
TRBD1,TRBV7-9,TRBJ1-4,ASSAPTGRNEKLF
TRBD1,TRBV15,TRBJ1-4,ATSRDRGLTEKLF
NA,TRBV10-3,TRBJ2-5,AISGRGEETQY
NA,TRBV27,TRBJ1-1,ASSSQGTEAF
NA,TRBV10-3,TRBJ2-1,AISESSYEQF
TRBD1,TRBV7-2,TRBJ1-2,ASSSERDRIYGYT
TRBD1,TRBV19,TRBJ1-5,ASMRDRGVNQPQH
TRBD2,TRBV27,TRBJ2-1,ASRSPGLAGGRDNEQF
NA,TRBV19,TRBJ1-1,ASRGGRTMNTEAF
TRBD1,TRBV13,TRBJ2-1,ASSVQGAYNEQF
TRBD1,TRBV6-1,TRBJ2-1,ASSEWDREQF
NA,TRBV7-9,TRBJ1-6,ASSSDSYNSPLH
NA,TRBV12-3/TRBV12-4,TRBJ1-5,ASSLGEGQPQH
TRBD1,TRBV7-2,TRBJ2-1,ASSSPPTGNYNEQF
TRBD1,TRBV19,TRBJ1-2,ASSPSRTGDGYT
NA,TRBV6-6,TRBJ2-2,ASSYTRGSGELF
NA,TRBV27,TRBJ2-1,ASSLQRSSYNEQF
NA,TRBV21-1,TRBJ1-5,ASSKWAPSRYSNQPQH
TRBD2,TRBV6-1,TRBJ2-5,ASSELAGDQETQY
NA,TRBV27,TRBJ1-1,ASSLALTSEAF
NA,TRBV5-1,TRBJ1-1,ASSLAQSTEAF
NA,TRBV12-3/TRBV12-4,TRBJ1-1,ASMGAGNTEAF
TRBD1,TRBV6-6,TRBJ1-1,ASTKAMGQGATEAF
NA,TRBV7-2,TRBJ1-4,ASSLARVNEKLF
TRBD1,TRBV5-6,TRBJ1-2,ASSSPTGALNYGYT
NA,TRBV7-8,TRBJ2-3,ASVSRLGTDTQY
NA,TRBV2,TRBJ1-2,ASSEIQGTYGYT
NA,TRBV27,TRBJ2-7,ASSLTDNYEQY
NA,TRBV7-9,TRBJ2-2,ASSLSPGWSTGELF
TRBD1,TRBV23-1,TRBJ1-5,ASSQSPGQCFYSNQPQH
NA,TRBV5-1,TRBJ2-3,ASSLEGSAADTQY
NA,TRBV7-9,TRBJ1-3,ASSLARGGGNTIY
TRBD2,TRBV3-1/TRBV3-2,TRBJ2-1,ASSIRGRASGGDEQF
TRBD1,TRBV18,TRBJ1-2,ASSPNPGTGVGYT
NA,TRBV13,TRBJ2-3,ASRQGSSTDTQY
NA,TRBV20-1,TRBJ1-1,SRTRGTEAF
NA,TRBV6-6,TRBJ1-2,ASSYSNRGFDYGYT
TRBD1,TRBV5-1,TRBJ2-7,ASSRDRGMYEQY
TRBD1,TRBV30,TRBJ1-2,AWSVRVTGGVYGGYT
NA,TRBV5-6,TRBJ1-2,ASSLRVTAHGYT